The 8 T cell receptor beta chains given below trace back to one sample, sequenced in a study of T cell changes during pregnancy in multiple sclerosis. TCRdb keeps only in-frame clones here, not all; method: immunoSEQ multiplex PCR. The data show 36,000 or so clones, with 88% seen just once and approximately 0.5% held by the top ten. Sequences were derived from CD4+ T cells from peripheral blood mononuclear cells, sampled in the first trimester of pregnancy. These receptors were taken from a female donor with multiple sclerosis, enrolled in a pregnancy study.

CDR3 sequence reads: CASSWGQGTGELFF. The CDR3 DNA reads as TGTGCCAGCAGTTGGGGACAGGGGACCGGGGAGCTGTTTTTT. The chain combines TRBV6-5 with TRBJ2-2; 10 nucleotides agree with TRBD1. Germline V gives CDR1 MNHEY, CDR2 SVGAGI. The CDR3 has 14 residues. Unmatched junction bases numbered 1, after V lost 4 bases and J lost 5 bases.

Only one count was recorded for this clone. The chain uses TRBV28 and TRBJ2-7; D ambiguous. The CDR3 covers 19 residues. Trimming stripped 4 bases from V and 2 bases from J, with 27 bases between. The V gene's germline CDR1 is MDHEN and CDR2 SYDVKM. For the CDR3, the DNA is TGTGCCAGCAGTTCGACCTTCCGCCCCTATTACGGAGTTCCCTACGAGCAGTACTTC. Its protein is CASSSTFRPYYGVPYEQYF.

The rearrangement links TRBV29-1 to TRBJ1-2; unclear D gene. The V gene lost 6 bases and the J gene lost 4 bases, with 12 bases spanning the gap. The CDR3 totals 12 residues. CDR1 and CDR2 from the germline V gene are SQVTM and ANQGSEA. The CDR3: CSVAGFVYGYTF. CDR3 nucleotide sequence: TGCAGCGTGGCGGGGTTTGTCTATGGCTACACCTTC.

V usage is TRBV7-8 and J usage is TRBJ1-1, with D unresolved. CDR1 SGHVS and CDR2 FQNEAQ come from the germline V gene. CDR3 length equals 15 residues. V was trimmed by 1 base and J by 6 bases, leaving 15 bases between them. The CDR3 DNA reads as TGTGCCAGCAGCTTAGTCGAACAGCCTCTTTCTGAAGCTTTCTTT. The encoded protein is CASSLVEQPLSEAFF.

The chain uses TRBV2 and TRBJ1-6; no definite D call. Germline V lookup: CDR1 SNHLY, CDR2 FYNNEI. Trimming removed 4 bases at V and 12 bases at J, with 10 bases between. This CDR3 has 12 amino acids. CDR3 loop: CASSGSQGPLHF. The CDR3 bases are TGTGCCAGCAGTGGTAGCCAAGGACCCCTCCACTTT.

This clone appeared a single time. The CDR3 coding sequence is TGTGCCAGCAGTGCTCCCGGGACTAGCTTTACGCAGTATTTT. This encodes CASSAPGTSFTQYF. The rearrangement uses TRBV28 and TRBJ2-3; 9 bases are a match to TRBD2. The V gene's germline CDR1 is MDHEN and CDR2 SYDVKM. This CDR3 region has 14 residues. With V trimmed by 5 bases and J by 8 bases, 8 bases remained unmatched.

CDR3 amino acids: CASSPQQGGEAFF. The CDR3 DNA is TGTGCCAGCTCACCGCAACAGGGGGGTGAAGCTTTCTTT. This rearrangement joins TRBV18 to TRBJ1-1; 8 bases match TRBD1. Germline V lookup: CDR1 KGHSH, CDR2 LQKENI. This CDR3 comprises 13 residues. Trimming cost V 3 bases and J 7 bases; bases outside gene matches: 4.

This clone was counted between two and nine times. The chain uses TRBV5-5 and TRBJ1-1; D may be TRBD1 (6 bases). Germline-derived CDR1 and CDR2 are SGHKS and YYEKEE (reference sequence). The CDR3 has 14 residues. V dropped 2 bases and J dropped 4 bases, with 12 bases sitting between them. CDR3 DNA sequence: TGTGCCAGCAGCTTCGGGAAAGGGGGCACTGAAGCTTTCTTT. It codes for CASSFGKGGTEAFF.